One sample yielded the 6 T cell receptor beta chains listed below, sequenced in a study of blood T cell repertoires in COVID-19. Here immunoSEQ multiplex PCR was the method, and the copy in TCRdb shows in-frame clones only, minus some. The table lists 100,000 or so clones, approximately 90% of them singletons, with about 18% in the top ten. The sequencing input was peripheral blood. All receptors derive from a human donor with acute or convalescent COVID-19. The donor label of this sample is uncertain.

Here the CDR3 reads CASSLGPTGTGYSYEQYF. The DNA for the CDR3 is TGTGCCAGCAGCTTAGGCCCTACCGGGACAGGGTACTCCTACGAGCAGTACTTC. The genes are TRBV7-2 and TRBJ2-7, with 9 positions matching TRBD1. Germline trimming cut 1 base from V and 0 bases from J; bases unmatched to any gene: 10. CDR3 size: 18 residues. CDR1 is SGHTA and CDR2 is FQGNSA in the germline V gene. Using reference TRBV7-2 and TRBJ2-7 for the parts outside the CDR3, the full variable domain is GAGVSQSPSNKVTEKGKDVELRCDPISGHTALYWYRQSLGQGLEFLIYFQGNSAPDKSGLPSDRFSAERTGGSVSTLTIQRTQQEDSAVYLCASSLGPTGTGYSYEQYFGPGTRLTVT.

The rearrangement uses TRBV7-3 and TRBJ2-6; D is uncertain. The V and J ends lost 2 bases and 0 bases respectively, with 11 bases between them. Germline CDR1 is SGHTA and CDR2 is FQGTGA. This CDR3 is built from 17 residues. The CDR3 loop reads CASSLGPVTSGANVLTF. In DNA, the CDR3 is TGTGCCAGCAGCTTAGGTCCGGTAACCTCTGGGGCCAACGTCCTGACTTTC.

The chain is built from TRBV15 and TRBJ2-7; a possible D gene is TRBD2 (6 bases). The V end lost 0 bases, the J end lost 3 bases, and 12 bases lay between the germline ends. The CDR3 has 15 amino acids. CDR1 and CDR2 (germline): LNHNV, YYDKDF (reference sequence). The CDR3 sequence: CATSRDLEGGYEQYF. The DNA for the CDR3 is TGTGCCACCAGCAGAGATCTTGAGGGAGGCTACGAGCAGTACTTC.

The chain combines TRBV6-5 with TRBJ2-1; perhaps TRBD2 as D (5 bases). The CDR3 length is 12 residues. Germline lookup yields CDR1 MNHEY and CDR2 SVGAGI. V lost 8 bases, J lost 10 bases, and 15 bases lay in between. CDR3 nucleotide sequence: TGTGCCAGCTTGTCCGGGATGAGGGAGCAGTTCTTC. It specifies CASLSGMREQFF.

As for this clone: This specimen includes other DNA sequences encoding the same CDR3. V gene TRBV10-3 combines with J gene TRBJ1-6, with TRBD1 matching over 9 bases. Germline CDR1 ENHRY, CDR2 SYGVKD. J lost 7 bases, V lost 8 bases, and 3 bases had no gene match. The CDR3 contains 13 residues. The CDR3 loop is CAIQGQGNSPLHF. The DNA of the CDR3 is TGTGCCATCCAAGGACAGGGGAATTCACCCCTCCACTTT.

The V and J genes are TRBV28 and TRBJ1-5, with 10 positions matching TRBD1. The ends lost 6 bases at V and 9 bases at J; junction bases unmatched: 8. Germline V lookup: CDR1 MDHEN, CDR2 SYDVKM. The CDR3 sequence is 14 residues long. This CDR3 reads CASSVGGDRGPQHF. Written as DNA, the CDR3 is TGTGCCAGCAGCGTGGGCGGGGACAGGGGGCCCCAGCATTTT.